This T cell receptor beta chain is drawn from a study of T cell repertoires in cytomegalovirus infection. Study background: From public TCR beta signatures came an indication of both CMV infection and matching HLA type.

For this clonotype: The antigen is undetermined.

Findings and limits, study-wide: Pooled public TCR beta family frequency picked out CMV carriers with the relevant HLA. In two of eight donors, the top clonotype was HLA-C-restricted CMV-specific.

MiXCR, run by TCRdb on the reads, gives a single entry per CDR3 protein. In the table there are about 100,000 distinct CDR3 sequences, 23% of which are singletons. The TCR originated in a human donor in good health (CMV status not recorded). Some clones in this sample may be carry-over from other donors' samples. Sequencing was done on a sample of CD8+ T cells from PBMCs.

As DNA, the CDR3 is TGTGCCACCCGGGACACTGGAACTGAAGCTTTCTTT. It codes for CATRDTGTEAFF. The chain employs TRBV5-4 and TRBJ1-1, with D tentatively TRBD1 (6 bases). The CDR3 is 12 residues long. Germline V gene data show CDR1 as SGHNT and CDR2 as YYREEE (reference sequence). The V end lost 9 bases, the J end lost 5 bases, and 14 bases lay between the germline ends.